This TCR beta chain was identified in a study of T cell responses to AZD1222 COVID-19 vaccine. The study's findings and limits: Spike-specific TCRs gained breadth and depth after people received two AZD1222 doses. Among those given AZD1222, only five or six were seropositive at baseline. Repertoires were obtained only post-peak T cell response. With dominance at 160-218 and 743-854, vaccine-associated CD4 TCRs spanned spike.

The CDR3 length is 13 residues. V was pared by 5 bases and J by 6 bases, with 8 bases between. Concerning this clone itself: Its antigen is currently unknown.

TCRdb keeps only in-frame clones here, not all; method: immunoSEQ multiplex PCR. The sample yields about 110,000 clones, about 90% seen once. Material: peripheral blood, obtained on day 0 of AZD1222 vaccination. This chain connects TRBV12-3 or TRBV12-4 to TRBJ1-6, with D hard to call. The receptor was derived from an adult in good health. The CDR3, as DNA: TGTGCCAGCAGTCCGGCCAGTAATTCACCCCTCCACTTT. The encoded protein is CASSPASNSPLHF.